The 30 T cell receptor beta chains listed next were all sequenced from one sample in a study of T cell changes during pregnancy in multiple sclerosis. The table came from immunoSEQ multiplex PCR; TCRdb's copy has only in-frame clones and leaves some out. Of approximately 90,000 clones listed, 80% to 95% are singletons. The source was peripheral blood, collected in the first trimester of pregnancy. The receptors here all came from a female donor with multiple sclerosis, enrolled in a pregnancy study.

This chain links TRBV7-3 with TRBJ2-7, with 11 bases matching TRBD2. Germline CDR1 and CDR2: SGHTA and FQGTGA. Germline trimming cut 5 bases from V and 6 bases from J; bases unmatched to any gene: 6. This CDR3 region has 14 residues. The CDR3 sequence is CASSPSSGRLEQYF. The CDR3 DNA is TGTGCCAGCAGCCCATCTAGCGGGAGGCTCGAGCAGTACTTC.

As DNA, the CDR3 is TGTGCCAGCAGGCCCGGGGTCCAGGTAACCGGGGAGCTGTTTTTT. It codes for CASRPGVQVTGELFF. The chain recombines TRBV5-4 with TRBJ2-2; TRBD2 might be the D (5 bases). Germline V gene lookup returns CDR1 SGHNT and CDR2 YYREEE (reference sequence). The CDR3 spans 15 residues. Trimming pared 5 bases from V and 5 bases from J, leaving 16 bases between.

This clone has a single count. V is TRBV7-9 and J is TRBJ1-1; 8 bases are a match to TRBD1. This CDR3 is 14 amino acids long. Germline CDR1 and CDR2: SEHNR and FQNEAQ (reference sequence). V dropped 3 bases and J dropped 4; count of bases not matched to a gene: 4. CDR3 region: CASSFPGGVTEAFF. CDR3 in DNA: TGTGCCAGCAGCTTCCCAGGGGGCGTCACTGAAGCTTTCTTT.

The gene calls are TRBV19 and TRBJ1-1; possibly TRBD1 for D (6 bases). With 5 bases removed from V and 4 bases from J, the gap between germline ends came to 14 bases. The CDR3 covers 14 residues. Per germline, CDR1 LNHDA and CDR2 SQIVND (reference sequence). The CDR3 spells CASSPQGRGTEAFF. DNA for the CDR3: TGTGCCAGTAGTCCCCAGGGGAGGGGCACTGAAGCTTTCTTT.

The chain employs TRBV15 and TRBJ1-2, with 8 bases fitting TRBD1. The V gene end was trimmed by 6 bases and the J gene end by 1 base; junction bases not matched to a gene: 7. Germline V gives CDR1 LNHNV, CDR2 YYDKDF (reference sequence). The CDR3 consists of 15 residues. The CDR3 loop is CATRLLDRGNYGYTF. Written as DNA, the CDR3 is TGTGCCACCAGGTTGTTAGACAGGGGTAACTATGGCTACACCTTC.

This chain links TRBV7-3 with TRBJ1-1; 9 bases are shared with TRBD1. This CDR3 region has 14 residues. V shed 5 bases and J 1 base; nucleotides not matched to a gene: 2. CDR1 is SGHTA and CDR2 is FQGTGA in the germline V gene. The CDR3 spells CASSPGQGNTEAFF. The CDR3 DNA reads as TGTGCCAGCAGCCCGGGACAGGGGAACACTGAAGCTTTCTTT.

The chain has TRBV13 and TRBJ1-1; 11 bases agree with TRBD1. Trimming took 6 bases from V and 4 from J; bases not matched to a gene: 4. From germline, CDR1 is PRHDT and CDR2 FYEKMQ (reference sequence). The CDR3 length is 14 residues. This CDR3 reads CASRQDRGLTEAFF. The CDR3 region has the DNA TGTGCCAGCAGACAGGACAGGGGGCTCACTGAAGCTTTCTTT.

V usage is TRBV15 and J usage is TRBJ2-1; D is unresolved. Deletions cut 4 bases from V and 4 bases from J, with 5 bases between. Per germline, CDR1 LNHNV and CDR2 YYDKDF (reference sequence). The length of the CDR3 is 12 residues. The CDR3 nucleotides are TGTGCCACCAGCATTAGTTACAATGAGCAGTTCTTC. Amino acid sequence: CATSISYNEQFF.

The chain combines TRBV18 with TRBJ2-6; no firm D call. Germline-derived CDR1 and CDR2 are KGHSH and LQKENI. CDR3 size: 15 residues. The V gene lost 5 bases and the J gene lost 0 bases, with 8 bases spanning the gap. DNA for the CDR3: TGTGCCAGCTCAACTGGTAGCTCTGGGGCCAACGTCCTGACTTTC. It yields the protein CASSTGSSGANVLTF.

This sequence joins TRBV4-1 and TRBJ1-2; tentative D call: TRBD1 (6 bases). V was pared by 4 bases and J by 0 bases, with 12 bases between. From germline, CDR1 is MGHRA and CDR2 YSYEKL. This CDR3 has 15 residues. CDR3 region: CASSPWTASNYGYTF. Written as DNA, the CDR3 is TGCGCCAGCAGCCCATGGACAGCCTCTAACTATGGCTACACCTTC.

The chain combines TRBV7-9 with TRBJ2-7, with no clear D. V shed 4 bases and J shed 0 bases, with 13 bases lying between them. Germline lookup yields CDR1 SEHNR and CDR2 FQNEAQ (reference sequence). The CDR3 spans 15 residues. The DNA of the CDR3 is TGTGCCAGCAGCTCGTCCGAACCCAGCTCCTACGAGCAGTACTTC. Encoded protein: CASSSSEPSSYEQYF.

The chain carries TRBV15 and TRBJ1-2; 8 bases are shared with TRBD1. After removal of 3 bases from V and 5 bases from J, the junction contained 5 bases not matched to a gene. The CDR3 loop spans 14 amino acids. Germline loops: CDR1 LNHNV, CDR2 YYDKDF (reference sequence). CDR3 in DNA: TGTGCCACCAGCAGGACAGGGGTAGATTATGGCTACACCTTC. Translated, it gives CATSRTGVDYGYTF.

The chain recombines TRBV28 with TRBJ2-7; maybe TRBD2 (5 bases). The CDR3 is 12 amino acids. CDR1 is MDHEN and CDR2 is SYDVKM in the germline V gene. V lost 6 bases to trimming and J lost 8 bases, with 14 bases between them. DNA of the CDR3: TGTGCCAGCAGGGGAGCCCTGTGGAAGCAGTACTTC. Amino acids: CASRGALWKQYF.

V is TRBV6-5 and J is TRBJ2-1; a weak D match, TRBD2 (6 bases). The germline V gene has CDR1 MNHEY and CDR2 SVGAGI. The CDR3 covers 14 residues. Between the trimmed V and J ends, which lost 5 bases and 6 bases, there was a span of 14 bases. The CDR3 nucleotides read TGTGCCAGCAGTCAGACTAGACCGTCCAATGAGCAGTTCTTC. Protein: CASSQTRPSNEQFF.

The chain is built from TRBV27 and TRBJ1-6; D ambiguous. From germline, CDR1 is MNHEY and CDR2 SMNVEV (reference sequence). The length of the CDR3 is 12 residues. The V end lost 7 bases, the J end lost 9 bases, and 10 bases lay between the germline ends. The CDR3: CASKPSGSPLHF. The CDR3 DNA reads as TGTGCCAGCAAACCCTCGGGTTCACCCCTCCACTTT.

This sequence joins TRBV6-5 and TRBJ1-6, with a tentative D call TRBD1 (5 bases). Germline-derived CDR1 and CDR2 are MNHEY and SVGAGI. This CDR3 is 15 amino acids long. The V end lost 6 bases, the J end lost 3 bases, and 12 bases lay between the germline ends. CDR3 region: CASSNTGLYNSPLHF. Here the CDR3 DNA reads TGTGCCAGCAGCAATACGGGACTCTATAATTCACCCCTCCACTTT.

This clone has more than one count but fewer than ten. CDR3 nucleotide sequence: TGTGCCAGCAGCACGGGACTAGTAGGGGGGAAAGAGACCCAGTACTTC. As protein: CASSTGLVGGKETQYF. V is TRBV7-9 and J is TRBJ2-5; 8 bases line up with TRBD2. V lost 5 bases and J lost 3; bases outside the gene matches: 11. Germline V lookup: CDR1 SEHNR, CDR2 FQNEAQ (reference sequence). The CDR3 contains 16 residues.

The gene calls are TRBV27 and TRBJ1-2; TRBD1 matches at 8 bases. The CDR3 runs 14 residues. With V trimmed by 2 bases and J by 1 base, 0 bases remained unmatched. CDR1 and CDR2 from the germline V gene are MNHEY and SMNVEV (reference sequence). The DNA for the CDR3 is TGTGCCAGCAGTTTAGGACAGGGTAACTATGGCTACACCTTC. Translated: CASSLGQGNYGYTF.

The chain recombines TRBV30 with TRBJ2-1, with 9 bases aligning to TRBD2. The germline V gene has CDR1 GTSNPN and CDR2 SVGIG (reference sequence). CDR3 length: 13 residues. The ends lost 4 bases at V and 10 bases at J; junction bases unmatched: 8. This chain's CDR3 is CAWNLDAGGEQFF. The CDR3 coding sequence is TGTGCCTGGAATCTTGATGCGGGAGGGGAGCAGTTCTTC.

The CDR3 coding sequence is TGTGCCAGTAGTCTAGGAGGGAGTGTGTACGAGCAGTACTTC. Residues: CASSLGGSVYEQYF. This chain joins TRBV19 and TRBJ2-7; D is possibly TRBD2 (6 bases). CDR1 LNHDA and CDR2 SQIVND come from the germline V gene (reference sequence). The CDR3 contains 14 residues. Trimming left V 5 bases short and J 4 bases short, with 15 bases between.

The chain carries TRBV10-3 and TRBJ1-4; D is ambiguous. Germline values: CDR1 ENHRY, CDR2 SYGVKD. There are 16 residues in the CDR3. V lost 4 bases to trimming and J lost 8 bases, with 20 bases between them. CDR3: CAISGSGLGEGEKLFF. The CDR3 DNA sequence: TGTGCCATCAGTGGATCCGGACTGGGTGAAGGGGAAAAACTGTTTTTT.

The chain joins TRBV11-3 to TRBJ1-1; 7 nucleotides line up with TRBD1. The CDR3 is 12 amino acids. CDR1 and CDR2 from the germline V gene are SGHNT and YENEEA. Trimming cost V 5 bases and J 6 bases; bases outside gene matches: 3. CDR3 residues: CASSGGTAEAFF. In nucleotides, the CDR3 is TGTGCCAGCAGCGGAGGGACAGCTGAAGCTTTCTTT.

The CDR3 region has the DNA TGTGCCACCAGCAGAGATAGAGGACTCGGGCATTCACCCCTCCACTTT. Its protein product is CATSRDRGLGHSPLHF. The rearrangement uses TRBV15 and TRBJ1-6; D uncertain. The CDR3 loop spans 16 amino acids. Trimming pared 0 bases from V and 8 bases from J, leaving 14 bases between. Per germline, CDR1 LNHNV and CDR2 YYDKDF (reference sequence).

This rearrangement joins TRBV7-9 to TRBJ2-1, with TRBD2 matching 7 bases. Germline V gene data show CDR1 as SEHNR and CDR2 as FQNEAQ (reference sequence). The CDR3 extends over 15 amino acids. V trimming: 2 bases; J trimming: 2 bases; junction bases outside the gene matches: 3. For the CDR3, the DNA is TGTGCCAGCAGCTTAACTAGCGTTACCTACAATGAGCAGTTCTTC. It specifies CASSLTSVTYNEQFF.

The rearrangement uses TRBV5-6 and TRBJ1-5, with 7 nucleotides matching TRBD1. The CDR3 extends over 15 amino acids. After removal of 2 bases from V and 5 bases from J, the junction contained 7 bases not matched to a gene. Germline CDR1 SGHDT, CDR2 YYEEEE. CDR3 bases: TGTGCCAGCAGCTTAAACAGGGGCCAGGATCAGCCCCAGCATTTT. Translating it yields CASSLNRGQDQPQHF.

V usage is TRBV25-1 and J usage is TRBJ1-2, with TRBD1 as a possible D gene (5 bases). Germline V CDR1 and CDR2: MGHDK, SYGVNS. V lost 6 bases to trimming and J lost 4 bases, with 12 bases between them. This CDR3 is 13 amino acids long. CDR3 region: CASSPGFAYGYTF. CDR3 coding DNA: TGTGCCAGCAGCCCAGGGTTCGCCTATGGCTACACCTTC.

This chain links TRBV6-1 with TRBJ2-1; the match to TRBD1 covers 7 bases. The junction had 12 bases not matched to a gene; V was cut back by 4 bases and J by 6 bases. The CDR3 length is 16 residues. The germline CDR1 and CDR2 sequences are MNHNS and SASEGT. CDR3 coding DNA: TGTGCCAGCAGTGTTAGGACAAGGGGGCGCCTCAATGAGCAGTTCTTC. Its protein is CASSVRTRGRLNEQFF.

The chain joins TRBV6-1 to TRBJ1-1; 8 bases are shared with TRBD1. Germline assignment: CDR1 MNHNS and CDR2 SASEGT. Trimming took 1 base from V and 4 from J; bases not matched to a gene: 2. There are 14 residues in the CDR3. CDR3 coding DNA: TGTGCCAGCAGTGAAGGGGACAGGCGCACTGAAGCTTTCTTT. It yields the protein CASSEGDRRTEAFF.

Here the CDR3 reads CASSRELIQGWNTEAFF. For the CDR3, the DNA is TGTGCCAGTAGTCGGGAACTCATACAGGGTTGGAACACTGAAGCTTTCTTT. This chain uses TRBV19 with TRBJ1-1, with TRBD1 as a possible D gene (6 bases). Trimming cost V 5 bases and J 1 base, with 20 bases left between them. Germline V lookup: CDR1 LNHDA, CDR2 SQIVND (reference sequence). CDR3 size: 17 residues. Variable domain in full (rest from reference TRBV19 and TRBJ1-1): DGGITQSPKYLFRKEGQNVTLSCEQNLNHDAMYWYRQDPGQGLRLIYYSQIVNDFQKGDIAEGYSVSREKKESFPLTVTSAQKNPTAFYLCASSRELIQGWNTEAFFGQGTRLTVV.

This sequence joins TRBV9 and TRBJ1-5, with D perhaps matching TRBD1 (5 bases). Germline V gene lookup returns CDR1 SGDLS and CDR2 YYNGEE. The V end lost 3 bases, the J end lost 8 bases, and 15 bases lay between the germline ends. The CDR3 sequence is 14 residues long. The CDR3 spells CASSARQGGEPQHF. The DNA for the CDR3 is TGTGCCAGCAGCGCGAGGCAGGGCGGGGAGCCCCAGCATTTT.